The 17 T cell receptor beta chains below come from one sample, sequenced in a study of post-analysis software for immune sequencing data. General study points: Roughly 5 TRBV segments, including TRBV5-6, TRBV5-1 and TRBV20-1, were more frequent in patients than controls.

Their antigens remain unidentified. Built from TCR beta cDNA, the libraries had unique molecular identifiers in them. Via MiXCR, TCRdb re-called the PCR reads, giving one row per CDR3 protein. The sample lists fewer than 550,000 distinct CDR3 sequences; about a third were seen once. The sample was blood. These receptors were obtained from a girl aged 2-17 years with multiple sclerosis.

This clonotype was seen a few times. The chain links TRBV20-1 to TRBJ2-5, with D unresolved. With 6 bases removed from V and 2 bases from J, the gap between germline ends came to 10 bases. CDR1 and CDR2 from the germline V gene are DFQATT and SNEGSKA (reference sequence). The CDR3 runs to 12 residues. CDR3 in amino acids: CSAKTPQETQYF. CDR3 in DNA: TGCAGTGCCAAGACACCTCAAGAGACCCAGTACTTC.

This clonotype was counted between two and nine times. The rearrangement uses TRBV4-1 and TRBJ2-7; D unclear. Deletions cut 3 bases from V and 3 bases from J, with 3 bases between. Germline CDR1 reads MGHRA; CDR2 reads YSYEKL. The length of the CDR3 is 11 residues. Here the CDR3 reads CASSHHYEQYF. Here the CDR3 DNA reads TGCGCCAGCAGCCATCACTACGAGCAGTACTTC.

This clonotype has only one observation. The chain recombines TRBV5-1 with TRBJ2-1; either TRBD1 or TRBD2 may supply D (5 bases each). Trimming stripped 0 bases from V and 12 bases from J, with 16 bases between. CDR1 SGHRS and CDR2 YFSETQ come from the germline V gene. The CDR3 length is 14 residues. The CDR3 here is CASSLGRNLGTQFF. DNA for the CDR3: TGCGCCAGCAGCTTGGGGCGAAATCTGGGGACGCAGTTCTTC.

J is TRBJ2-3 and V is TRBV6-6; 7 bases match TRBD2. V was clipped by 2 bases and J by 4 bases; unmatched bases: 6. This CDR3 has 15 residues. Per the germline V gene, CDR1 is MNHNY and CDR2 is SVGAGI (reference sequence). CDR3 nucleotides: TGTGCCAGCAGTTACGCAGGACTAGAAGCAGATACGCAGTATTTT. Protein product: CASSYAGLEADTQYF.

The sample holds a few counts of this clonotype. This chain links TRBV6-5 with TRBJ2-7, with D perhaps matching TRBD1 (5 bases). Germline V lookup: CDR1 MNHEY, CDR2 SVGAGI. This CDR3 has 16 residues. Trimming removed 0 bases at V and 1 base at J, with 13 bases between. CDR3: CASSYSGRVGSYEQYF. The CDR3 nucleotides are TGTGCCAGCAGTTACTCGGGCAGGGTGGGGTCCTACGAGCAGTACTTC.

In its sample, this clonotype was seen a few times. The chain links TRBV29-1 to TRBJ1-2; TRBD1 aligns across 8 bases. With 7 bases clipped from V and 3 bases from J, the junction kept 7 bases outside the gene matches. CDR1 SQVTM and CDR2 ANQGSEA come from the germline V gene. The CDR3 is 13 residues long. CDR3 residues: CSAKDRAHYGYTF. In DNA form, the CDR3 reads TGCAGCGCCAAGGACAGGGCCCACTATGGCTACACCTTC.

CDR3 region: CASSLLGMGNTEAFF. The CDR3 DNA reads as TGTGCCAGCAGCTTACTGGGTATGGGAAACACTGAAGCTTTCTTT. The chain employs TRBV7-2 and TRBJ1-1, with no clear D. CDR3 size: 15 residues. The germline CDR1 and CDR2 sequences are SGHTA and FQGNSA. V lost 2 bases and J 2 bases, leaving 12 bases between the germline ends.

This clonotype has a handful of counts. The rearrangement links TRBV20-1 to TRBJ1-5, with D possibly TRBD1 on 6 matching bases. This CDR3 spans 13 amino acids. V was clipped by 6 bases and J by 1 base, with 10 bases between them. Germline V gene lookup returns CDR1 DFQATT and CDR2 SNEGSKA (reference sequence). CDR3 protein: CSAQGQSNQPQHF. CDR3 DNA sequence: TGCAGTGCGCAAGGACAGAGCAATCAGCCCCAGCATTTT.

The rearrangement links TRBV6-1 to TRBJ1-1; D ambiguous. This CDR3 comprises 13 residues. Germline V CDR1 and CDR2: MNHNS, SASEGT. Trimming took 2 bases from V and 0 from J, leaving 4 bases between them. CDR3 bases: TGTGCCAGCAGTGAAATCATGAACACTGAAGCTTTCTTT. It is translated as CASSEIMNTEAFF.

The sample holds many counts of this clonotype. The J gene is TRBJ1-5, the V gene TRBV7-3; 7 nucleotides align to TRBD1. V lost 5 bases, J lost 1 base, and 5 bases stayed unmatched. Looked up from germline, CDR1 is SGHTA and CDR2 is FQGTGA. The CDR3 runs 15 residues. In DNA, the CDR3 is TGTGCCAGCAGCCCCCCGGGACAGAGCAATCAGCCCCAGCATTTT. Encoded protein: CASSPPGQSNQPQHF.

There are many counts of this clonotype. The CDR3 region is CASSSNRGLANYGYTF. In DNA form, the CDR3 reads TGCGCCAGCAGCTCCAACAGGGGGCTGGCAAACTATGGCTACACCTTC. The rearrangement links TRBV5-1 to TRBJ1-2; 9 nucleotides align to TRBD1. CDR1 is SGHRS and CDR2 is YFSETQ in the germline V gene. The CDR3 has 16 amino acids. Trimming removed 3 bases from V and 2 bases from J; junction bases left unmatched: 8.

This chain uses TRBV10-3 with TRBJ1-1; a weak D match, TRBD1 (5 bases). The CDR3 covers 13 residues. From germline, CDR1 is ENHRY and CDR2 SYGVKD. Trimming took 2 bases from V and 5 from J, leaving 9 bases between them. CDR3 sequence: CAISETRGTEAFF. CDR3 coding DNA: TGTGCCATCAGTGAGACCCGGGGGACTGAAGCTTTCTTT.

This clonotype was observed a handful of times. CDR3 residues: CASSPSMGTQKSYEQYF. DNA of the CDR3: TGCGCCAGCAGCCCCTCGATGGGGACACAAAAGTCGTACGAGCAGTACTTC. The chain has TRBV4-1 and TRBJ2-7; possible D gene TRBD1, 6 bases. V lost 4 bases, J lost 4 bases, and 23 bases lay in between. The CDR3 has 17 residues. Looked up from germline, CDR1 is MGHRA and CDR2 is YSYEKL.

The chain uses TRBV6-2 or TRBV6-3 and TRBJ2-6, with D perhaps matching TRBD2 (5 bases). The V gene lost 8 bases and the J gene lost 0 bases, with 11 bases spanning the gap. CDR3 size: 15 residues. Germline lookup yields CDR1 MNHEY and CDR2 SVGEGT. The CDR3 spells CASDPGGSGANVLTF. The CDR3, as DNA: TGTGCCAGCGACCCTGGAGGCTCTGGGGCCAACGTCCTGACTTTC.

Only a few counts were recorded for this clonotype. V gene TRBV12-3 or TRBV12-4 combines with J gene TRBJ2-1; TRBD2 aligns across 8 bases. Trimming cost V 3 bases and J 8 bases; bases outside gene matches: 9. The CDR3 covers 15 residues. CDR3 loop: CASSFTSGLWDEQFF. The CDR3 nucleotides read TGTGCCAGCAGTTTCACTAGCGGCCTCTGGGATGAGCAGTTCTTC.

This clonotype was observed a handful of times. The chain carries TRBV4-1 and TRBJ2-1, with TRBD1 as a possible D gene (5 bases). Per the germline V gene, CDR1 is MGHRA and CDR2 is YSYEKL. V lost 4 bases, J lost 9 bases, and 7 bases lay in between. The CDR3 spans 11 residues. CDR3 in amino acids: CASSRGVEQFF. The CDR3 bases are TGCGCCAGCAGCCGGGGCGTTGAGCAGTTCTTC.

The chain links TRBV3-1 to TRBJ2-3, with D hard to call. CDR1 is LGHDT and CDR2 is YNNKEL in the germline V gene (reference sequence). There are 15 residues in the CDR3. Trimming pared 4 bases from V and 6 bases from J, leaving 17 bases between. CDR3 sequence (DNA): TGTGCCAGCAGCCTCATAGGGCGTCTAAGCGATACGCAGTATTTT. Translation: CASSLIGRLSDTQYF.